A single sample is the source of the 30 T cell receptor beta chains below, sequenced in a study of blood T cell repertoires in COVID-19. This table comes from immunoSEQ multiplex PCR, and its TCRdb copy is limited to in-frame clones, with some not included. The table includes about 110,000 clones, 84% detected once. Sequencing input: peripheral blood. The receptors here all came from a human donor in a cohort sampled during active COVID-19.

The CDR3 DNA reads as TGTGCCAGCAGCCAATCATTCGGTGAGGGTGAGCAGTTCTTC. Amino acids: CASSQSFGEGEQFF. V and J are TRBV4-2 and TRBJ2-1, with TRBD2 as a possible D gene (5 bases). V was trimmed by 2 bases and J by 9 bases, leaving 14 bases between them. Germline V CDR1 and CDR2: LGHNA, YNFKEQ. This CDR3 is built from 14 residues.

The rearrangement uses TRBV5-8 and TRBJ1-5; tentatively, D is TRBD1 (5 bases). CDR1 is SGHTS and CDR2 is YDEGEE in the germline V gene. This CDR3 comprises 15 residues. V lost 3 bases and J 2 bases, leaving 12 bases between the germline ends. The CDR3 DNA is TGTGCCAGCAGCTCGAATAGGGGCGGCAATCAGCCCCAGCATTTT. Its translation is CASSSNRGGNQPQHF.

V and J are TRBV27 and TRBJ2-1, with 7 bases matching TRBD1. With V trimmed by 4 bases and J by 3 bases, 6 bases remained unmatched. Germline V gene data show CDR1 as MNHEY and CDR2 as SMNVEV (reference sequence). This CDR3 comprises 15 residues. This CDR3 is CASSSQTGVYNEQFF. CDR3 coding DNA: TGTGCCAGCAGTTCACAAACAGGGGTCTACAATGAGCAGTTCTTC.

This rearrangement joins TRBV28 to TRBJ2-5; 8 nucleotides match TRBD1. The CDR3 runs 15 residues. The V segment lost 8 bases and the J segment 5 bases; nucleotides outside the gene matches: 13. CDR1 is MDHEN and CDR2 is SYDVKM in the germline V gene. CDR3 in amino acids: CASSTRAGGWETQYF. In DNA form, the CDR3 reads TGTGCCAGCTCTACCCGGGCAGGGGGCTGGGAGACCCAGTACTTC.

V is TRBV19 and J is TRBJ2-7, with 9 bases lining up with TRBD1. Germline V gives CDR1 LNHDA, CDR2 SQIVND (reference sequence). The CDR3 is 13 residues long. V was clipped by 5 bases and J by 4 bases; unmatched bases: 3. CDR3 bases: TGTGCCAGTAGTGCGGGACAGGGTTACGAGCAGTACGTC. Translating it yields CASSAGQGYEQYV.

This sequence joins TRBV24-1 and TRBJ2-5; a possible D gene is TRBD2 (6 bases). V was trimmed by 4 bases and J by 1 base, leaving 9 bases between them. This CDR3 contains 14 residues. The V gene's germline CDR1 is KGHDR and CDR2 SFDVKD. The CDR3 coding sequence is TGTGCCACCAGTGAACCGGGACTCCAAGAGACCCAGTACTTC. Translated: CATSEPGLQETQYF.

The V call is TRBV5-4, the J call TRBJ2-2; 8 positions match TRBD1. CDR1 is SGHNT and CDR2 is YYREEE in the germline V gene (reference sequence). Trimming took 3 bases from V and 4 from J; bases not matched to a gene: 8. The CDR3 totals 16 residues. CDR3 nucleotides: TGTGCCAGCAGCTATAACAGGGGGATGGGCACCGGGGAGCTGTTTTTT. Protein product: CASSYNRGMGTGELFF.

The genes are TRBV7-2 and TRBJ2-1, with 12 bases matching TRBD2. The V segment lost 5 bases and the J segment 9 bases; nucleotides outside the gene matches: 11. This CDR3 comprises 16 residues. The V gene's germline CDR1 is SGHTA and CDR2 FQGNSA. The CDR3 sequence is CASSLGGLAGRGEQFF. The CDR3 DNA reads TGTGCCAGCAGCCTAGGGGGACTAGCGGGCCGGGGTGAGCAGTTCTTC.

The chain has TRBV5-4 and TRBJ2-5, with TRBD2 identical over 8 bases. The germline CDR1 and CDR2 sequences are SGHNT and YYREEE (reference sequence). The V segment lost 9 bases and the J segment 2 bases; nucleotides outside the gene matches: 6. This CDR3 spans 13 amino acids. In nucleotides, the CDR3 is TGTGCCATGCAACTAGCGGCACAAGAGACCCAGTACTTC. Its protein is CAMQLAAQETQYF.

The chain employs TRBV7-2 and TRBJ2-2; 12 positions agree with TRBD2. The CDR3 extends over 17 amino acids. V shed 3 bases, J shed 5 bases, and the junction held 7 bases outside the gene matches. From germline, CDR1 is SGHTA and CDR2 FQGNSA. CDR3: CASSFSGLAGVTGELFF. CDR3 bases: TGTGCCAGCAGCTTTTCGGGACTAGCGGGTGTTACCGGGGAGCTGTTTTTT.

The genes are TRBV5-1 and TRBJ2-1, with 9 bases fitting TRBD1. J gave up 1 base and V 0 bases, and 14 bases lay outside the gene matches. Germline assignment: CDR1 SGHRS and CDR2 YFSETQ. The CDR3 covers 20 residues. This CDR3 is CASSLGSWTGAERSYNEQFF. The CDR3 nucleotides are TGCGCCAGCAGCTTGGGGTCTTGGACAGGGGCCGAAAGATCCTACAATGAGCAGTTCTTC.

The V gene is TRBV20-1, the J gene TRBJ1-2, with TRBD1 identical over 8 bases. Germline values: CDR1 DFQATT, CDR2 SNEGSKA (reference sequence). V gave up 3 bases and J gave up 3 bases; unmatched junction bases: 6. This CDR3 region has 14 residues. Here the CDR3 reads CSASAQGADYGYTF. The CDR3 nucleotides are TGCAGTGCTAGTGCGCAGGGGGCGGACTATGGCTACACCTTC.

The V and J genes are TRBV18 and TRBJ2-3, with a weak D call TRBD1 (5 bases). CDR1 is KGHSH and CDR2 is LQKENI in the germline V gene. V was shortened by 6 bases and J by 5 bases, with 18 bases between the two germline ends. The CDR3 has 15 residues. The CDR3 spells CASSRNPGIGDTQYF. The CDR3 nucleotides read TGTGCCAGCTCTCGCAATCCAGGGATTGGAGATACGCAGTATTTT.

The rearrangement joins TRBV4-3 to TRBJ2-2, with 8 bases that match TRBD2. Trimming removed 0 bases from V and 4 bases from J; junction bases left unmatched: 4. CDR3 size: 16 residues. Germline loops: CDR1 LGHNA, CDR2 YSLEER. The CDR3 DNA follows: TGCGCCAGCAGCCAAGAGACCCTAGCGGGCACCGGGGAGCTGTTTTTT. Protein: CASSQETLAGTGELFF.

J is TRBJ1-4 and V is TRBV7-9, with D maybe TRBD1 (6 bases). CDR1 is SEHNR, CDR2 FQNEAQ, per germline (reference sequence). The V end lost 6 bases, the J end lost 13 bases, and 12 bases lay between the germline ends. The CDR3 sequence is 11 residues long. In nucleotides, the CDR3 is TGTGCCAGCAGGTCAACAGGGTCACTGTTTTTT. Its translation is CASRSTGSLFF.

The gene calls are TRBV5-1 and TRBJ2-1, with 11 bases matching TRBD1. The J segment lost 8 bases and the V segment lost 6 bases, leaving 7 bases of the junction unmatched. From germline, CDR1 is SGHRS and CDR2 YFSETQ. This CDR3 comprises 14 residues. For the CDR3, the DNA is TGCGCCAGCATCAGGACAGGGGGCCTGGATGAGCAGTTCTTC. The encoded protein is CASIRTGGLDEQFF.

This clone has just one count. The rearrangement joins TRBV12-3 or TRBV12-4 to TRBJ2-7; a possible D gene is TRBD2 (6 bases). CDR3 length: 10 residues. Trimming took off 8 bases at V and 7 bases at J, with 9 bases between the two ends. The CDR3, as DNA: TGTGCCAGCGCCCGGGGGGAGCAGTACTTC. This encodes CASARGEQYF.

The chain has TRBV5-1 and TRBJ2-6; TRBD1 aligns across 8 bases. Germline V lookup: CDR1 SGHRS, CDR2 YFSETQ. This CDR3 contains 15 residues. J gave up 4 bases and V 4 bases, and 4 bases lay outside the gene matches. CDR3 loop: CASSVTGAGANVLTF. CDR3 coding DNA: TGCGCCAGCAGCGTGACAGGGGCCGGGGCCAACGTCCTGACTTTC.

The V and J genes are TRBV7-9 and TRBJ2-1; D might be TRBD2 (5 bases). Germline assignment: CDR1 SEHNR and CDR2 FQNEAQ (reference sequence). Trimming shortened V by 4 bases and J by 2 bases, and 15 bases separated the two germline ends. This CDR3 is 16 amino acids long. This chain's CDR3 is CASSSILVSPYNEQFF. Here the CDR3 DNA reads TGTGCCAGCAGCTCAATACTAGTTTCGCCCTACAATGAGCAGTTCTTC.

The chain carries TRBV7-8 and TRBJ1-4, with 7 bases lining up with TRBD1. The V segment lost 5 bases and the J segment 5 bases; nucleotides outside the gene matches: 5. This CDR3 is 14 amino acids long. In germline, CDR1 is SGHVS, CDR2 FQNEAQ. CDR3 nucleotides: TGTGCCAGCAGCCCCCGGGACAGAAATGAAAAACTGTTTTTT. Translated, it gives CASSPRDRNEKLFF.

This clone was observed a few times. The CDR3 coding sequence is TGTGCCAGCAGCCCCGACAGAACCTATGGCTACACCTTC. As protein: CASSPDRTYGYTF. V is TRBV5-6 and J is TRBJ1-2, with a tentative D call TRBD1 (5 bases). This CDR3 spans 13 amino acids. The germline V gene has CDR1 SGHDT and CDR2 YYEEEE. V shed 4 bases and J shed 4 bases, with 11 bases lying between them.

The chain combines TRBV27 with TRBJ2-7; 8 nucleotides agree with TRBD1. CDR3 length equals 18 residues. Germline V gene data show CDR1 as MNHEY and CDR2 as SMNVEV (reference sequence). V dropped 5 bases and J dropped 2; count of bases not matched to a gene: 17. Written as DNA, the CDR3 is TGTGCCAGCAGTGCCATGCCCCTGACAGGGGTGCTTCCCTACGAGCAGTACTTC. Translating it yields CASSAMPLTGVLPYEQYF.

The CDR3 sequence is CASSPRLAGGRETQYF. Written as DNA, the CDR3 is TGTGCCAGCAGCCCCCGGCTAGCGGGAGGCCGGGAGACCCAGTACTTC. The genes are TRBV2 and TRBJ2-5; 11 bases map to TRBD2. Germline V gives CDR1 SNHLY, CDR2 FYNNEI. Trimming removed 6 bases from V and 5 bases from J; junction bases left unmatched: 11. There are 16 residues in the CDR3. Full variable domain (outside the CDR3, taken from reference TRBV2 and TRBJ2-5): EPEVTQTPSHQVTQMGQEVILRCVPISNHLYFYWYRQILGQKVEFLVSFYNNEISEKSEIFDDQFSVERPDGSNFTLKIRSTKLEDSAMYFCASSPRLAGGRETQYFGPGTRLLVL.

Here the CDR3 reads CASRRVREREDYNEQFF. DNA of the CDR3: TGTGCCAGCAGGAGGGTACGGGAGAGGGAGGATTACAATGAGCAGTTCTTC. J is TRBJ2-1 and V is TRBV27; possible D gene TRBD2, 6 bases. In germline, CDR1 is MNHEY, CDR2 SMNVEV (reference sequence). There are 17 residues in the CDR3. The V gene lost 6 bases and the J gene lost 4 bases, with 22 bases spanning the gap.

In this sample, this clone turned up a few times. CDR3 bases: TGTGCCAGCAGCTTGGTAGGAGGGATCACCGGGGAGCTGTTTTTT. Translation gives CASSLVGGITGELFF. This chain joins TRBV7-2 and TRBJ2-2; D might be TRBD2 (6 bases). Trimming took off 3 bases at V and 4 bases at J, with 12 bases between the two ends. The CDR3 runs 15 residues. Germline V gene lookup returns CDR1 SGHTA and CDR2 FQGNSA.

This clone was counted a few times. The chain is built from TRBV7-9 and TRBJ2-5; TRBD2 agrees at 15 bases. Germline trimming cut 3 bases from V and 1 base from J; bases unmatched to any gene: 3. Germline V gives CDR1 SEHNR, CDR2 FQNEAQ (reference sequence). The length of the CDR3 is 17 residues. The CDR3 here is CASSFGTSGRFQETQYF. The CDR3 DNA reads TGTGCCAGCAGCTTTGGGACTAGCGGGAGGTTCCAAGAGACCCAGTACTTC.

This rearrangement joins TRBV11-2 to TRBJ2-3; 7 bases fit TRBD2. The CDR3 spans 17 residues. Per germline, CDR1 SGHAT and CDR2 FQNNGV. Trimming took 2 bases from V and 4 from J; bases not matched to a gene: 12. The DNA for the CDR3 is TGTGCCAGCAGCTTACGGGCTAGCGGTGAATGGTCAGATACGCAGTATTTT. It codes for CASSLRASGEWSDTQYF. The full variable domain, its missing parts supplied by reference TRBV11-2 and TRBJ2-3, is EAGVAQSPRYKIIEKRQSVAFWCNPISGHATLYWYQQILGQGPKLLIQFQNNGVVDDSQLPKDRFSAERLKGVDSTLKIQPAKLEDSAVYLCASSLRASGEWSDTQYFGPGTRLTVL.

The chain uses TRBV18 and TRBJ2-3, with 10 bases matching TRBD1. After removal of 1 base from V and 6 bases from J, the junction contained 7 bases not matched to a gene. Germline loops: CDR1 KGHSH, CDR2 LQKENI. CDR3 length: 16 amino acids. The chain's CDR3 is CASSPLTGTGVDTQYF. For the CDR3, the DNA is TGTGCCAGCTCACCACTTACCGGGACAGGGGTCGATACGCAGTATTTT.

This clone was seen only a few times. V is TRBV9 and J is TRBJ1-5; D unclear. V shed 0 bases and J shed 6 bases, with 7 bases lying between them. Germline CDR1 is SGDLS and CDR2 is YYNGEE. The CDR3 is 13 amino acids. The CDR3 region has the DNA TGTGCCAGCAGCGTAGGCGATAGTCAGCCCCAGCATTTT. Amino acids: CASSVGDSQPQHF. Using reference TRBV9 and TRBJ1-5 for the parts outside the CDR3, the full variable domain is DSGVTQTPKHLITATGQRVTLRCSPRSGDLSVYWYQQSLDQGLQFLIQYYNGEERAKGNILERFSAQQFPDLHSELNLSSLELGDSALYFCASSVGDSQPQHFGDGTRLSIL.

The chain links TRBV27 to TRBJ2-3, with TRBD2 matching over 8 bases. The CDR3 consists of 15 residues. Germline V gene lookup returns CDR1 MNHEY and CDR2 SMNVEV (reference sequence). Unmatched junction bases numbered 10, after V lost 6 bases and J lost 5 bases. The CDR3, as DNA: TGTGCCAGCAGCTTGACTAGCGCTGAGGAAGATACGCAGTATTTT. Protein: CASSLTSAEEDTQYF.